This entry lists 27 T cell receptor beta chains sequenced from one sample in a study of cytomegalovirus exposure and HLA in healthy donors. The PCR had 60 Vbeta and 13 Jbeta primers. Assay used: immunoSEQ multiplex PCR; TCRdb lists only in-frame clones, some missing. This sample yields around 170,000 clones, of which roughly 83% are seen a single time; about 0.4% belongs to the top ten. The specimen was PBMCs. The receptors here all came from a boy aged 2 to 9 in good health and CMV-seronegative.

The rearrangement links TRBV15 to TRBJ1-5; no definite D call. Germline lookup yields CDR1 LNHNV and CDR2 YYDKDF (reference sequence). This CDR3 contains 16 residues. V was trimmed by 5 bases and J by 0 bases, leaving 14 bases between them. The CDR3 spells CATSGGSQLSNQPQHF. CDR3 DNA sequence: TGTGCCACCAGCGGAGGGAGTCAGCTTAGCAATCAGCCCCAGCATTTT.

The genes are TRBV10-2 and TRBJ1-1, with 7 bases lining up with TRBD1. CDR3 size: 14 residues. The germline CDR1 and CDR2 sequences are WSHSY and SAAADI. The V and J ends lost 5 bases and 2 bases, in that order; junction bases with no gene match: 5. The CDR3 DNA sequence: TGCGCCAGCAGTCCAGACAGGGTCAACACTGAAGCTTTCTTT. It specifies CASSPDRVNTEAFF.

The chain links TRBV11-3 to TRBJ1-1; D not certain. V was trimmed by 1 base and J by 1 base, leaving 4 bases between them. The CDR3 extends over 13 amino acids. Germline V lookup: CDR1 SGHNT, CDR2 YENEEA. The CDR3: CASSLVKNTEAFF. The CDR3 region has the DNA TGTGCCAGCAGCTTAGTCAAGAACACTGAAGCTTTCTTT.

This clone was found a few times. The chain joins TRBV27 to TRBJ1-4, with D maybe TRBD1 (5 bases). The CDR3 is made up of 16 amino acids. Germline CDR1 and CDR2: MNHEY and SMNVEV (reference sequence). Between the trimmed V and J ends, which lost 0 bases and 6 bases, there was a span of 14 bases. CDR3 in DNA: TGTGCCAGCAGTTTATCAAAGGGGAGGGAAGATGAAAAACTGTTTTTT. The encoded protein is CASSLSKGREDEKLFF.

This clone has just a few counts. The V and J genes are TRBV27 and TRBJ1-5, with a tentative D call TRBD1 (5 bases). In germline, CDR1 is MNHEY, CDR2 SMNVEV (reference sequence). The CDR3 is 16 amino acids. With 0 bases removed from V and 2 bases from J, the gap between germline ends came to 11 bases. The CDR3 here is CASSLSAGWGNQPQHF. The CDR3 nucleotides read TGTGCCAGCAGTTTATCGGCAGGGTGGGGCAATCAGCCCCAGCATTTT.

The V call is TRBV5-4, the J call TRBJ2-7; 13 bases agree with TRBD2. Germline CDR1 SGHNT, CDR2 YYREEE (reference sequence). Trimming removed 4 bases from V and 2 bases from J; junction bases left unmatched: 3. This CDR3 comprises 15 residues. The CDR3 nucleotides are TGTGCCAGCAGCACGACTAGCGGGAGGACCTACGAGCAGTACTTC. This codes for CASSTTSGRTYEQYF.

The genes are TRBV28 and TRBJ2-7, with 8 bases fitting TRBD2. The CDR3 is 16 amino acids. The germline gives CDR1 MDHEN, CDR2 SYDVKM. V dropped 3 bases and J dropped 2; count of bases not matched to a gene: 9. The CDR3 sequence: CASSFGTSYEAYEQYF. CDR3 sequence (DNA): TGTGCCAGCAGTTTCGGGACTAGTTATGAAGCCTACGAGCAGTACTTC. Full variable domain (outside the CDR3, taken from reference TRBV28 and TRBJ2-7): DVKVTQSSRYLVKRTGEKVFLECVQDMDHENMFWYRQDPGLGLRLIYFSYDVKMKEKGDIPEGYSVSREKKERFSLILESASTNQTSMYLCASSFGTSYEAYEQYFGPGTRLTVT.

The rearrangement links TRBV2 to TRBJ1-2; D remains ambiguous. The CDR3 is 13 residues long. Trimming cost V 6 bases and J 3 bases, with 11 bases left between them. Germline values: CDR1 SNHLY, CDR2 FYNNEI. Here the CDR3 DNA reads TGTGCCAGCAGCCTCGATCGGGACTATGGCTACACCTTC. The encoded protein is CASSLDRDYGYTF.

This chain links TRBV28 with TRBJ1-1; 7 bases agree with TRBD1. The CDR3 totals 14 residues. Per the germline V gene, CDR1 is MDHEN and CDR2 is SYDVKM. V lost 10 bases, J lost 8 bases, and 16 bases stayed unmatched. CDR3 in DNA: TGTGCCACCGTGGCCCCGGGACAGCTAGCCGAAGCTTTCTTT. Translating it yields CATVAPGQLAEAFF.

The chain has TRBV28 and TRBJ1-1; perhaps TRBD1 as D (6 bases). Trimming pared 7 bases from V and 4 bases from J, leaving 22 bases between. Germline V lookup: CDR1 MDHEN, CDR2 SYDVKM. The CDR3 spans 16 residues. DNA of the CDR3: TGTGCCAGCAAAATCAATTTGGAGAGAGGGGGCACTGAAGCTTTCTTT. Its protein product is CASKINLERGGTEAFF. Supplemented by reference TRBV28 and TRBJ1-1, the full variable domain reads DVKVTQSSRYLVKRTGEKVFLECVQDMDHENMFWYRQDPGLGLRLIYFSYDVKMKEKGDIPEGYSVSREKKERFSLILESASTNQTSMYLCASKINLERGGTEAFFGQGTRLTVV.

The chain recombines TRBV5-1 with TRBJ2-1, with 8 bases lining up with TRBD2. The junction had 3 bases not matched to a gene; V was cut back by 2 bases and J by 5 bases. The CDR3 consists of 14 residues. Germline V gene data show CDR1 as SGHRS and CDR2 as YFSETQ. CDR3 DNA: TGCGCCAGCAGCTTAGCGGGAGCCCACAATGAGCAGTTCTTC. Protein product: CASSLAGAHNEQFF.

In this sample, this clone turned up a few times. The V gene is TRBV15, the J gene TRBJ2-1, with a tentative D call TRBD2 (6 bases). Germline lookup yields CDR1 LNHNV and CDR2 YYDKDF (reference sequence). The CDR3 is 14 amino acids. V lost 8 bases and J lost 5, with 16 bases in between. The CDR3 DNA is TGTGCCACCCACGCCTCGGGGGTTAACAATGAGCAGTTCTTC. Translating it yields CATHASGVNNEQFF. Complete variable domain (other parts from reference TRBV15 and TRBJ2-1): DAMVIQNPRYQVTQFGKPVTLSCSQTLNHNVMYWYQQKSSQAPKLLFHYYDKDFNNEADTPDNFQSRRPNTSFCFLDIRSPGLGDTAMYLCATHASGVNNEQFFGPGTRLTVL.

The chain links TRBV2 to TRBJ2-5; 8 bases match TRBD1. The CDR3 is 12 residues long. Per the germline V gene, CDR1 is SNHLY and CDR2 is FYNNEI. The ends lost 6 bases at V and 6 bases at J; junction bases unmatched: 3. CDR3 amino acids: CASRDRVKTQYF. CDR3 coding DNA: TGTGCCAGCAGGGACAGGGTAAAGACCCAGTACTTC.

The V gene is TRBV2, the J gene TRBJ1-1; D call uncertain. Germline CDR1 reads SNHLY; CDR2 reads FYNNEI. The germline V and J ends were trimmed by 6 bases and 0 bases, with 14 bases remaining between them. This CDR3 is built from 15 residues. The CDR3 DNA reads as TGTGCCAGCAGGGGCTATGATAGAATGAACACTGAAGCTTTCTTT. Protein: CASRGYDRMNTEAFF.

The rearrangement links TRBV6-1 to TRBJ1-2, with D possibly matching TRBD1 (5 bases). V shed 10 bases and J shed 4 bases, with 22 bases lying between them. Germline V lookup: CDR1 MNHNS, CDR2 SASEGT. The CDR3 spans 15 residues. This CDR3 reads CATTGGLTRRYGYTF. As DNA, the CDR3 is TGTGCCACAACGGGGGGACTAACTAGGCGCTATGGCTACACCTTC.

The rearrangement uses TRBV4-1 and TRBJ2-7; perhaps TRBD1 as D (6 bases). The length of the CDR3 is 13 residues. The germline gives CDR1 MGHRA, CDR2 YSYEKL. V shed 2 bases and J shed 4 bases, with 9 bases lying between them. The CDR3 is CASSQHREYEQYF. As DNA, the CDR3 is TGCGCCAGCAGCCAACACAGGGAATACGAGCAGTACTTC.

The chain employs TRBV4-2 and TRBJ1-3, with D perhaps TRBD1 (6 bases). V was clipped by 0 bases and J by 5 bases, with 11 bases between them. The CDR3 length is 15 residues. Per the germline V gene, CDR1 is LGHNA and CDR2 is YNFKEQ. The DNA for the CDR3 is TGTGCCAGCAGCCAAGACTCAGGGGAAAGAAACACCATATATTTT. It yields the protein CASSQDSGERNTIYF.

This clone was seen a few times. V usage is TRBV2 and J usage is TRBJ1-1; 8 nucleotides agree with TRBD1. Germline V lookup: CDR1 SNHLY, CDR2 FYNNEI. The length of the CDR3 is 14 residues. V gave up 5 bases and J gave up 1 base; unmatched junction bases: 3. The CDR3, as DNA: TGTGCCAGCAGTCTCGACAGGGGGAACACTGAAGCTTTCTTT. Translated, it gives CASSLDRGNTEAFF. The whole variable domain, remainder taken from reference TRBV2 and TRBJ1-1, is EPEVTQTPSHQVTQMGQEVILRCVPISNHLYFYWYRQILGQKVEFLVSFYNNEISEKSEIFDDQFSVERPDGSNFTLKIRSTKLEDSAMYFCASSLDRGNTEAFFGQGTRLTVV.

This clone has more than one count but fewer than ten. Other nucleotide sequences in the sample specify the same CDR3. The chain carries TRBV6-5 and TRBJ1-1, with D possibly TRBD1 on 5 matching bases. CDR3 length equals 14 residues. Germline values: CDR1 MNHEY, CDR2 SVGAGI. V gave up 0 bases and J gave up 1 base, with 6 bases separating them. The CDR3 nucleotides read TGTGCCAGCAGTTACTCAACAGGGAACACTGAAGCTTTCTTT. It codes for CASSYSTGNTEAFF.

The chain employs TRBV6-6 and TRBJ1-2; weak D call: TRBD1 (6 bases). The CDR3 is made up of 16 amino acids. V gave up 0 bases and J gave up 7 bases, with 18 bases separating them. CDR1 is MNHNY, CDR2 SVGAGI, per germline (reference sequence). DNA for the CDR3: TGTGCCAGCAGTTACTCGGGGCAGGGGATTTTGCGTGGCTACACCTTC. Translated, it gives CASSYSGQGILRGYTF.

The genes are TRBV28 and TRBJ2-4; D might be TRBD1 (6 bases). Trimming took 6 bases from V and 7 from J, leaving 10 bases between them. Germline CDR1 is MDHEN and CDR2 is SYDVKM. The CDR3 loop spans 12 amino acids. CDR3 region: CASSRGGNIQYF. DNA for the CDR3: TGTGCCAGCAGCCGAGGGGGTAACATTCAGTACTTC.

With regard to this clone: One end of the junction is discordant with germline, which a read error may explain. V gene TRBV28 combines with J gene TRBJ2-7, with D possibly TRBD1 on 6 matching bases. The CDR3 covers 17 residues. CDR1 and CDR2 (germline): MDHEN, SYDVKM. The CDR3 DNA reads TGTGCCAGCAGTTTATTATCCCCCCTAAGGGGGTCCTTCGAGCAGTACTTC. Amino acid sequence: CASSLLSPLRGSFEQYF.

The gene calls are TRBV6-5 and TRBJ2-7; 9 positions match TRBD2. The CDR3 is 15 amino acids. The trim removed 5 bases at V and 3 bases at J, leaving 8 bases unmatched. CDR1 and CDR2 (germline): MNHEY, SVGAGI. CDR3 amino acids: CASSPSPSGDYEQYF. The CDR3 coding sequence is TGTGCCAGCAGTCCCTCCCCTAGCGGGGACTACGAGCAGTACTTC.

The chain is built from TRBV29-1 and TRBJ1-6; D might be TRBD1 (6 bases). Looked up from germline, CDR1 is SQVTM and CDR2 is ANQGSEA. V gave up 7 bases and J gave up 10 bases, with 17 bases separating them. The CDR3 has 13 residues. The CDR3, as DNA: TGCAGCGCCCGAACGGCAGGGGAATCACCCCTCCACTTT. This sequence encodes CSARTAGESPLHF.

The V gene is TRBV19, the J gene TRBJ2-5; 7 nucleotides align to TRBD1. Germline V gives CDR1 LNHDA, CDR2 SQIVND (reference sequence). The CDR3 has 16 residues. V shed 4 bases, J shed 2 bases, and the junction held 10 bases outside the gene matches. CDR3 residues: CASSRITGTEQETQYF. As DNA, the CDR3 is TGTGCCAGTAGTAGAATAACCGGGACAGAACAAGAGACCCAGTACTTC.

The chain uses TRBV6-1 and TRBJ1-1; D is perhaps TRBD1 (5 bases). V was shortened by 7 bases and J by 1 base, with 16 bases between the two germline ends. The CDR3 extends over 15 amino acids. Germline-derived CDR1 and CDR2 are MNHNS and SASEGT. DNA of the CDR3: TGTGCCAGCACCCCCGTAGGGGTAGCGAACACTGAAGCTTTCTTT. It specifies CASTPVGVANTEAFF.

The chain has TRBV20-1 and TRBJ1-1; the D gene is possibly TRBD1 (5 bases). This CDR3 spans 11 amino acids. Germline V gives CDR1 DFQATT, CDR2 SNEGSKA (reference sequence). V shed 7 bases and J shed 3 bases, with 9 bases lying between them. This CDR3 is CSVGGDTEAFF. The CDR3 DNA is TGCAGTGTCGGGGGAGACACTGAAGCTTTCTTT.